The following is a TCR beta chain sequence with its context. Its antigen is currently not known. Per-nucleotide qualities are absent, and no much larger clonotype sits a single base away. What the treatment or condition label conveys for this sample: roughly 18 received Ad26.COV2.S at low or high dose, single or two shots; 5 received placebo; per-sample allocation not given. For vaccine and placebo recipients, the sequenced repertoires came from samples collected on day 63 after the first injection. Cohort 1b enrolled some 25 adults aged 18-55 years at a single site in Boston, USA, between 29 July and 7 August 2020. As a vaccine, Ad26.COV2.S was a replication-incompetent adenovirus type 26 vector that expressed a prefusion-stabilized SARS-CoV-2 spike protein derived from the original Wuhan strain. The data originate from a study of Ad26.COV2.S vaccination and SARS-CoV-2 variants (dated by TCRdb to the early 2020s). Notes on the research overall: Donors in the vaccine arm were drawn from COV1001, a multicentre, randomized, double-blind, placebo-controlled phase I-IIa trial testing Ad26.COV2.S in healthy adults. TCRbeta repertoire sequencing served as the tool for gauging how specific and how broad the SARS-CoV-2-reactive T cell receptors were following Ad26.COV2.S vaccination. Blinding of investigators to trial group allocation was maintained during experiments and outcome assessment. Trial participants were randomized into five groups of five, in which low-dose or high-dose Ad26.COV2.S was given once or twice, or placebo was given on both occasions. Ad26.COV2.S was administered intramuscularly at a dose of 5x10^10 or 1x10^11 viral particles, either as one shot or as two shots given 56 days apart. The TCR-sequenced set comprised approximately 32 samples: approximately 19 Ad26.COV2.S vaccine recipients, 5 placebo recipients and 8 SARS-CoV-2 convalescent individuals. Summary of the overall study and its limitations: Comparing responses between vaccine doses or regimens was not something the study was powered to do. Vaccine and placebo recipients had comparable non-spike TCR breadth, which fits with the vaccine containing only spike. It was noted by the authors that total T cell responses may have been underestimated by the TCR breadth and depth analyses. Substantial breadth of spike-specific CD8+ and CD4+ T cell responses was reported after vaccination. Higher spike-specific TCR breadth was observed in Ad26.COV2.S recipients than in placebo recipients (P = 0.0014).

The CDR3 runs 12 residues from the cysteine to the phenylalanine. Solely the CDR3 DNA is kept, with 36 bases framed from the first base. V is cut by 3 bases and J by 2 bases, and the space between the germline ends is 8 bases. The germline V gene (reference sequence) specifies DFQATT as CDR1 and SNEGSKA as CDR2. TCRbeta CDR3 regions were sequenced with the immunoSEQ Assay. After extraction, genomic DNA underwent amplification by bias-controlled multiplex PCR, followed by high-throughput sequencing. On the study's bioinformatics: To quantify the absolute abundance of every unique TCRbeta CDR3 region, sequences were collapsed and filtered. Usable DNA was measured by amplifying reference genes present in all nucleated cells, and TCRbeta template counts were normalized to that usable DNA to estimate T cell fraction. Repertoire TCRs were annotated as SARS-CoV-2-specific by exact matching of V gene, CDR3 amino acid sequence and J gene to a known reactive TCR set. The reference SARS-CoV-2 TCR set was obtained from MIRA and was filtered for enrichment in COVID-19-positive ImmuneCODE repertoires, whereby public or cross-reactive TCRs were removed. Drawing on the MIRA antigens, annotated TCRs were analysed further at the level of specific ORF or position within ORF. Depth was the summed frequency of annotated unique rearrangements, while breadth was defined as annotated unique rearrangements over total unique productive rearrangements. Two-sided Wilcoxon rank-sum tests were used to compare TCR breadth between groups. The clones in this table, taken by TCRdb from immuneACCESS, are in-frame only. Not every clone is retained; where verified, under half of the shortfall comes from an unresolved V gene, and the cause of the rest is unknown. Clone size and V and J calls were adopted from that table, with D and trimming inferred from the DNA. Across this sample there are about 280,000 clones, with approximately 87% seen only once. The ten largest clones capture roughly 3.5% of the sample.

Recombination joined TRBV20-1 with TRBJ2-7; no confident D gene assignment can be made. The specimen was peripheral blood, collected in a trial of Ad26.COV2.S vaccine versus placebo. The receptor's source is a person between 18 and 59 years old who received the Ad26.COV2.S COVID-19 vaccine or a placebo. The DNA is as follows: TGCAGTGCTAGTCTTGGTACCTACGAGCAGTACTTC. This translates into CSASLGTYEQYF.